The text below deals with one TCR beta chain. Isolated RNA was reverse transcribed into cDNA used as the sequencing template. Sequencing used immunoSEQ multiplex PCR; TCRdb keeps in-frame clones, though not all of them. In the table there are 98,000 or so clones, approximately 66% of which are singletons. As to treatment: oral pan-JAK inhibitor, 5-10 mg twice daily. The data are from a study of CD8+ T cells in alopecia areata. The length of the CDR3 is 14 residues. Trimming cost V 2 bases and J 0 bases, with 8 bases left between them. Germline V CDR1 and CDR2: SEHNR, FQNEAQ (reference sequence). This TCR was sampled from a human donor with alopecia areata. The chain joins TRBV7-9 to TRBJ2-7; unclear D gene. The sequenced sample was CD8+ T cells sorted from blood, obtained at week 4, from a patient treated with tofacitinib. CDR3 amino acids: CASSLLSSSYEQYF. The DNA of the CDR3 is TGTGCCAGCAGCTTACTTTCAAGCTCCTACGAGCAGTACTTC.